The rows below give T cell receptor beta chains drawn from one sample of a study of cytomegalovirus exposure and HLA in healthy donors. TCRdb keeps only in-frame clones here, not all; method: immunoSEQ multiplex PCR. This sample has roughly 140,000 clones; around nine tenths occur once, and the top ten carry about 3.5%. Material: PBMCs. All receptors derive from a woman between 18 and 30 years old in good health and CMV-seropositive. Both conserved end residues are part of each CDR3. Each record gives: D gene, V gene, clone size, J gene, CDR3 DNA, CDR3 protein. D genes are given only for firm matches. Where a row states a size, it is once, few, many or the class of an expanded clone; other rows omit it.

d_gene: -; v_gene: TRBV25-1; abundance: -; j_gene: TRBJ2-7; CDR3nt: TGTGCCAGCAGTGAATCTTTGCTAGTCTACGAGCAGTACTTC; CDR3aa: CASSESLLVYEQYF
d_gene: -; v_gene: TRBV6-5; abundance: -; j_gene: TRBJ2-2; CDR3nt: TGTGCCAGCAAAGGGGCCTACTTAAACACCGGGGAGCTGTTTTTT; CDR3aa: CASKGAYLNTGELFF
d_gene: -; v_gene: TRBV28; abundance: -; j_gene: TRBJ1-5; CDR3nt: TGTGCCAGCAGTTCTTCCAGGGGAAGAAGGCAGCCCCAGCATTTT; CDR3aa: CASSSSRGRRQPQHF
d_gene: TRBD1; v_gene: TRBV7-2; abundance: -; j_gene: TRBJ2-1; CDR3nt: TGTGCCAGCAGCTTGCCGGGACAGGGGGCCGTGGATGAGCAGTTCTTC; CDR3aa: CASSLPGQGAVDEQFF
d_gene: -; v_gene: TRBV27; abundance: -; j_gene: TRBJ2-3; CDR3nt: TGTGCCAGCAGTTTAGTGCGGAGCACAGATACGCAGTATTTT; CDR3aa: CASSLVRSTDTQYF
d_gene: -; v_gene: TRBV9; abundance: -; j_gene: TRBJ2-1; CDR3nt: TGTGCCAGCAGCGTGGCAGGTCGCAATGAGCAGTTCTTC; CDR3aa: CASSVAGRNEQFF
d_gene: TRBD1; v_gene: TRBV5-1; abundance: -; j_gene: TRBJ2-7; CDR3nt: TGCGCCAGCAGCCGCGGACAGGGCTGGGGGGAGCAGTACTTC; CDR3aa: CASSRGQGWGEQYF
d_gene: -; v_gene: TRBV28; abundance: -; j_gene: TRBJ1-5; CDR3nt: TGTGCCAGCAGTCCCCCCGGTGCGGCTAATCAGCCCCAGCATTTT; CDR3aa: CASSPPGAANQPQHF
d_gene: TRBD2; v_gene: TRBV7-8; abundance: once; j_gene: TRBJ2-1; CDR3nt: TGTGCCAGCAGCTTACTTGCGGGAGGGTACAATGAGCAGTTCTTC; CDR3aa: CASSLLAGGYNEQFF
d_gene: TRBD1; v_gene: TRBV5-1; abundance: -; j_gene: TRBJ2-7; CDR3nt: TGCGCCAGCAGCCGGGACAGCGGTACCTACGAGCAGTACTTC; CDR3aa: CASSRDSGTYEQYF
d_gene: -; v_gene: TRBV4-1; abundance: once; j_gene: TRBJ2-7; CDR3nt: TGCGCCAGCAGCCATCCCGGGAACAGTTACGAGCAGTACTTC; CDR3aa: CASSHPGNSYEQYF
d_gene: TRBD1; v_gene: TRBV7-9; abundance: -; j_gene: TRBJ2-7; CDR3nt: TGTGCCAGCAGCTTGGAGGACAGGGACTACGAGCAGTACTTC; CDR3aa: CASSLEDRDYEQYF
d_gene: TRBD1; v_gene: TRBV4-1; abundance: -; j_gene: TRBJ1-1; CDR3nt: TGCGCCAGCAGCCAAGGGAGGGGGCAGGACACTGAAGCTTTCTTT; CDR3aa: CASSQGRGQDTEAFF
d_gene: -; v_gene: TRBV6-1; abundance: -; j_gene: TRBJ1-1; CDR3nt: TGTGCCAGCAGTGAAGGGGCAGAAGCTTTCTTT; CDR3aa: CASSEGAEAFF
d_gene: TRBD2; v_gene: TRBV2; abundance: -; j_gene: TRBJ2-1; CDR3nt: TGTGCCAGCAGTGAATGGGGGACTAGCGGGATGGAGTTCTTC; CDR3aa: CASSEWGTSGMEFF
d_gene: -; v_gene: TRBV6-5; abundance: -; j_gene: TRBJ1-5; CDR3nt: TGTGCCAGCAGTCGGGACACCTTAGGTGAGCCCCAGCATTTT; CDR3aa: CASSRDTLGEPQHF
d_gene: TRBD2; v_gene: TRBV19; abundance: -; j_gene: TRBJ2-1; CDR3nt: TGTGCCAGTAGTATGGGTGGGAGGGCCAGTGAGCAGTTCTTC; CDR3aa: CASSMGGRASEQFF
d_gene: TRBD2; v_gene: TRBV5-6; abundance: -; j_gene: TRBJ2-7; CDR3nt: TGTGCCAGCAGTTCATTAACCCGGGGGGGGACAAGCTCCTACGAGCAGTACTTC; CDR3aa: CASSSLTRGGTSSYEQYF
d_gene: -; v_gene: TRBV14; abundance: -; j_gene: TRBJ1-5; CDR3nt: TGTGCCAGCAGCCAAGGACAGAACAATCAGCCCCAGCATTTT; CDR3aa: CASSQGQNNQPQHF
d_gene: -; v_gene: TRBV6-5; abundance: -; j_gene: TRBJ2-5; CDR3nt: TGTGCCAGCAGTTACGGGGGCTCGGAAGAGACCCAGTACTTC; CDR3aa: CASSYGGSEETQYF
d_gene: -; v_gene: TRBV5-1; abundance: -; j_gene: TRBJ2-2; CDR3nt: TGCGCCAGCAGCTTCACAGGGAAGGACACCGGGGAGCTGTTTTTT; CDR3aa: CASSFTGKDTGELFF
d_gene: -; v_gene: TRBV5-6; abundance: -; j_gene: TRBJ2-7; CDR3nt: TGTGCCAGCAGGAATTGGGGTGGCGGGATTGCTTCCTACGAGCAGTACTTC; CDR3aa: CASRNWGGGIASYEQYF
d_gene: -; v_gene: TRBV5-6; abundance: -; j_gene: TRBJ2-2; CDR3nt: TGTGCCAGCAGCTTGGCTCTAGCCGGGGAGCTGTTTTTT; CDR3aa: CASSLALAGELFF
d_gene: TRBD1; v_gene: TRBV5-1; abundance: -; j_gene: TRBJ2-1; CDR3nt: TGCGCCAGCAGCTTACAACAGGGGGCCGACTACAATGAGCAGTTCTTC; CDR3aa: CASSLQQGADYNEQFF
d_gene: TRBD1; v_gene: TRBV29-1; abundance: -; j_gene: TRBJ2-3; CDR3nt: TGCAGCGTACCGACAGGGGTTAGCACAGATACGCAGTATTTT; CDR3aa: CSVPTGVSTDTQYF
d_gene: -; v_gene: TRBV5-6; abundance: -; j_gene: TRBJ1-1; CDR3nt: TGTGCCAGCAGCCAAATCGGACAGCCCAACACTGAAGCTTTCTTT; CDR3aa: CASSQIGQPNTEAFF
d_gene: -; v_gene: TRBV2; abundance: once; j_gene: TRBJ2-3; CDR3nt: TGTGCCAGCAGTGTCTTAGCTTGGCAGTATTTT; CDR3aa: CASSVLAWQYF
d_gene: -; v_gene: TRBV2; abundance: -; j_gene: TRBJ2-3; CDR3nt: TGTGCCAGCAGCCCCACCGGACTTTATATGCAGTATTTT; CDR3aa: CASSPTGLYMQYF
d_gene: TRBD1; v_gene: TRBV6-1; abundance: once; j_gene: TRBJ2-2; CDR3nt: TGTGCCAGCAGTGCCTGGACAGGGGGTGAAGACGGGGAGCTGTTTTTT; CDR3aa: CASSAWTGGEDGELFF
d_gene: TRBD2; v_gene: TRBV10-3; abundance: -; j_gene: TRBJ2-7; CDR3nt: TGTGCCATCAGTTGGGGACTAGCGGGAGAGTACGAGCAGTACTTC; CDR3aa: CAISWGLAGEYEQYF
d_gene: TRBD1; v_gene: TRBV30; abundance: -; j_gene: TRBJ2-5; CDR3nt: TGTGCCTGCCTGCCGGGGACAGGGACAACAGAGACCCAGTACTTC; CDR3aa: CACLPGTGTTETQYF
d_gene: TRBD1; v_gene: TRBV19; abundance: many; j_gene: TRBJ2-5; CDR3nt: TGTGCCACCCAGGGACAGGGAGAATGGGAGACCCAGTACTTC; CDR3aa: CATQGQGEWETQYF
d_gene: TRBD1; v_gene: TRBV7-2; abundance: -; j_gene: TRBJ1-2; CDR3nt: TGTGCCAGCAGCCCTTCACCGAGACAGGGGATTAGCTACACCTTC; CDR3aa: CASSPSPRQGISYTF
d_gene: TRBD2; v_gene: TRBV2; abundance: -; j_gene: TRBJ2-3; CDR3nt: TGTGCCAGCAGATCACATAGCGGGAGGGCCGGAAAAGGCACAGATACGCAGTATTTT; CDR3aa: CASRSHSGRAGKGTDTQYF
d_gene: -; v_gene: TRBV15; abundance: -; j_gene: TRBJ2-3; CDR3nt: TGTGCCACCAGCAGAGATCCTAGCACAGATACGCAGTACTTT; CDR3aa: CATSRDPSTDTQYF
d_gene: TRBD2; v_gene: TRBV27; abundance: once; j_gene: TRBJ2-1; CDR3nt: TGTGCCAGCGGAAGACTAGCGGGAGGCGAAAATGAGCAGTTCTTC; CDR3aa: CASGRLAGGENEQFF
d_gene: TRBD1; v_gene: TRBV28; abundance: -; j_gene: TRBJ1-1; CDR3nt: TGTGCCAGCAGTTTTTCGGGACAGAATGAGAACACTGAAGCTTTCTTT; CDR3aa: CASSFSGQNENTEAFF
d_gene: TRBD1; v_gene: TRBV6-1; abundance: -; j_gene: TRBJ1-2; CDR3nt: TGTGCCAGCTCCCGGGACAGGGTGGAGGGCTACACCTTC; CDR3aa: CASSRDRVEGYTF
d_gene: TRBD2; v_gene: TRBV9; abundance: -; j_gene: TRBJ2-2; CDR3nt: TGTGCCAGCAGCGTAGGTCTAGCGGGAGGGGGCACCGGGGAGCTGTTTTTT; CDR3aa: CASSVGLAGGGTGELFF
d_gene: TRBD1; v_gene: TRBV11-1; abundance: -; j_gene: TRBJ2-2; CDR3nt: TGTGCCAGCAGCTCCTGGGCGGGACAGGGCGGCGGGGAGCTGTTTTTT; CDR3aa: CASSSWAGQGGGELFF
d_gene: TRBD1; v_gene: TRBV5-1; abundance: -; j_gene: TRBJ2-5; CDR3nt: TGCGCCAGCAGCTCCTTGACAGGGTTGATAGAGACCCAGTACTTC; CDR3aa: CASSSLTGLIETQYF
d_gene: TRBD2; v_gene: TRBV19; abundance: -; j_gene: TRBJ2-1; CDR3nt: TGTGCCAGTAGTGTCCCTAGCGGTTGGACCTACAATGAGCAGTTCTTC; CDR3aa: CASSVPSGWTYNEQFF
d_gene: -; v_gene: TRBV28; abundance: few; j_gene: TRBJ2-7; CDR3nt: TGTGCCAGCAGCCCGAGTGACTCGTGGGAGGAGCAGTACTTC; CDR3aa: CASSPSDSWEEQYF